These 5 T cell receptor beta chains were all obtained from the same sample, sequenced in a study of memory CD4+ T cells and cytomegalovirus serostatus. Repertoires were generated with immunoSEQ multiplex PCR, while TCRdb's copy carries only in-frame clones and drops some. The table records some 40,000 clones, around three quarters of them present only once. Single viable CD3+CD4+CD8-CD45RO+ cells were sorted as the memory CD4+ T cells. The sample was memory CD4+ T cells from blood. The receptor source for this set is an adult in good health and CMV-seropositive.

This clone was counted only a few times. V and J are TRBV20-1 and TRBJ2-1; unclear D gene. V was clipped by 6 bases and J by 8 bases, with 11 bases between them. CDR3 length: 11 amino acids. Germline assignment: CDR1 DFQATT and CDR2 SNEGSKA (reference sequence). DNA of the CDR3: TGCAGTGCCCAAATACTGGATGAGCAGTTCTTC. It yields the protein CSAQILDEQFF.

The table lists this clone with a few counts. The chain joins TRBV5-3 to TRBJ2-7; D is possibly TRBD2 (7 bases). TRBV5-3 is known as an ORF, though its function is uncertain. CDR3 length: 16 amino acids. V was cut by 2 bases and J by 6 bases, with 21 bases left in between. CDR3 bases: TGTGCCAGAAGCTTTTTCCCCGGGGGGCGAGCTTGCGAGCAGTACTTC. Its protein is CARSFFPGGRACEQYF.

This clone appeared a few times. The chain couples TRBV9 to TRBJ2-5, with TRBD2 matching 8 bases. Trimming removed 4 bases from V and 6 bases from J; junction bases left unmatched: 11. Per germline, CDR1 SGDLS and CDR2 YYNGEE. The CDR3 runs to 15 residues. DNA for the CDR3: TGTGCCAGCAGCCCGCCCGGGAGGGGGGTAAAGACCCAGTACTTC. Residues: CASSPPGRGVKTQYF.

The V and J genes are TRBV7-9 and TRBJ1-6, with 9 positions matching TRBD1. The J segment lost 8 bases and the V segment lost 5 bases, leaving 7 bases of the junction unmatched. CDR1 is SEHNR, CDR2 FQNEAQ, per germline (reference sequence). This CDR3 is built from 15 residues. This CDR3 reads CASSVGQGSDSPLHF. The CDR3 coding sequence is TGTGCCAGCAGCGTAGGACAGGGGAGTGATTCACCCCTCCACTTT. Using reference TRBV7-9 and TRBJ1-6 for the parts outside the CDR3, the full variable domain is DTGVSQNPRHKITKRGQNVTFRCDPISEHNRLYWYRQTLGQGPEFLTYFQNEAQLEKSRLLSDRFSAERPKGSFSTLEIQRTEQGDSAMYLCASSVGQGSDSPLHFGNGTRLTVT.

The rearrangement uses TRBV9 and TRBJ2-3; TRBD2 matches 12 bases. The CDR3 loop spans 15 amino acids. With V trimmed by 0 bases and J by 5 bases, 1 base remained unmatched. Per germline, CDR1 SGDLS and CDR2 YYNGEE. In DNA form, the CDR3 reads TGTGCCAGCAGCGTAGGGGGACTAGCGGGAGATACGCAGTATTTT. Translation: CASSVGGLAGDTQYF.